These 25 T cell receptor beta chains came from one sample sequenced in a study of T cell responses to AZD1222 COVID-19 vaccine. The repertoire was sequenced with immunoSEQ multiplex PCR; TCRdb's copy has only in-frame clones and lacks some. The data contain around 160,000 clones, around nine tenths of them seen just once; the ten biggest clones take up around 5.2%. The starting material was peripheral blood, obtained on day 0 of AZD1222 vaccination. All receptors derive from an adult in good health.

The rearrangement links TRBV12-5 to TRBJ1-4; D gene uncertain. The germline V gene has CDR1 LGHNT and CDR2 FRNRAP. V lost 4 bases to trimming and J lost 2 bases, with 20 bases between them. There are 18 residues in the CDR3. The CDR3 here is CASGSYNSGSNTNEKLFF. The CDR3 DNA follows: TGTGCTAGTGGTTCATACAACTCGGGGTCTAATACTAATGAAAAACTGTTTTTT.

CDR3 residues: CASLTLGDSDGYTF. The CDR3 nucleotides read TGTGCCAGCCTAACACTCGGTGATTCTGATGGCTACACCTTC. The chain joins TRBV28 to TRBJ1-2; D not certain. The V end was cut by 8 bases, the J end by 6 bases, with 19 bases between. Looked up from germline, CDR1 is MDHEN and CDR2 is SYDVKM. CDR3 size: 14 residues.

The V call is TRBV9, the J call TRBJ2-7; tentative D call: TRBD1 (5 bases). Per germline, CDR1 SGDLS and CDR2 YYNGEE. Trimming pared 0 bases from V and 0 bases from J, leaving 19 bases between. The CDR3 has 18 residues. Here the CDR3 DNA reads TGTGCCAGCAGCGTAGACAGAGAGCAGGGCGAGACCTCCTACGAGCAGTACTTC. This encodes CASSVDREQGETSYEQYF. Based on the CDR3 plus reference TRBV9 and TRBJ2-7, the full variable domain is DSGVTQTPKHLITATGQRVTLRCSPRSGDLSVYWYQQSLDQGLQFLIQYYNGEERAKGNILERFSAQQFPDLHSELNLSSLELGDSALYFCASSVDREQGETSYEQYFGPGTRLTVT.

The chain couples TRBV7-2 to TRBJ1-1; D uncertain. There are 15 residues in the CDR3. V was trimmed by 5 bases and J by 4 bases, leaving 17 bases between them. The V gene's germline CDR1 is SGHTA and CDR2 FQGNSA. CDR3 protein: CASSARALPSTEAFF. As DNA, the CDR3 is TGTGCCAGCAGCGCCCGGGCGCTACCCAGCACTGAAGCTTTCTTT.

This chain uses TRBV5-1 with TRBJ2-7, with a weak D call TRBD1 (6 bases). Germline V lookup: CDR1 SGHRS, CDR2 YFSETQ. The CDR3 has 16 amino acids. Trimming stripped 3 bases from V and 1 base from J, with 17 bases between. For the CDR3, the DNA is TGCGCCAGCAGCTCACAAACAGGGAAGGGTTCCTACGAGCAGTACTTC. This translates into CASSSQTGKGSYEQYF.

This chain joins TRBV9 and TRBJ1-1; D possibly corresponds to TRBD1 (6 bases). The germline V and J ends were trimmed by 3 bases and 6 bases, with 27 bases remaining between them. Germline loops: CDR1 SGDLS, CDR2 YYNGEE. This CDR3 contains 18 residues. CDR3 nucleotide sequence: TGTGCCAGCAGCGGCTCCACCGGGACAAGGACAGATGGGGCTGAAGCTTTCTTT. Residues: CASSGSTGTRTDGAEAFF.

The chain is built from TRBV5-1 and TRBJ1-1; the match to TRBD1 covers 7 bases. J lost 0 bases, V lost 4 bases, and 6 bases had no gene match. The germline gives CDR1 SGHRS, CDR2 YFSETQ. The CDR3 has 15 amino acids. Written as DNA, the CDR3 is TGCGCCAGCAGCCCTCGGACAGGCCTGAACACTGAAGCTTTCTTT. Protein: CASSPRTGLNTEAFF.

The chain couples TRBV4-2 to TRBJ1-6; D not resolved. This CDR3 is built from 14 residues. Germline values: CDR1 LGHNA, CDR2 YNFKEQ. V was pared by 0 bases and J by 7 bases, with 7 bases between. The CDR3 DNA reads TGTGCCAGCAGCCAAGAGCTCGGAAATTCACCCCTCCACTTT. Translating gives CASSQELGNSPLHF.

The rearrangement uses TRBV14 and TRBJ2-1; D gene unclear. V was shortened by 8 bases and J by 9 bases, with 5 bases between the two germline ends. Germline lookup yields CDR1 SGHDN and CDR2 FVKESK. The CDR3 runs to 9 residues. CDR3 region: CASSPEQFF. CDR3 bases: TGTGCCAGCTCCCCTGAGCAGTTCTTC.

This clone occurred once. The chain recombines TRBV4-3 with TRBJ2-3, with TRBD2 identical over 11 bases. Germline values: CDR1 LGHNA, CDR2 YSLEER. This CDR3 contains 16 residues. J gave up 6 bases and V 3 bases, and 8 bases lay outside the gene matches. The CDR3 coding sequence is TGCGCCAGCAGCCAGACCACTAGCGGGGGTTGGGATACGCAGTATTTT. Amino acid sequence: CASSQTTSGGWDTQYF.

The chain links TRBV27 to TRBJ1-1; D might be TRBD1 (6 bases). Per germline, CDR1 MNHEY and CDR2 SMNVEV (reference sequence). V lost 6 bases to trimming and J lost 3 bases, with 23 bases between them. The CDR3 sequence is 17 residues long. The CDR3 here is CASRGGRGSPIHTEAFF. CDR3 nucleotides: TGTGCCAGCAGGGGGGGGAGGGGGAGTCCAATCCACACTGAAGCTTTCTTT.

The chain is built from TRBV12-3 or TRBV12-4 and TRBJ2-1, with D possibly TRBD2 on 7 matching bases. CDR3 length: 13 residues. Trimming stripped 10 bases from V and 7 bases from J, with 17 bases between. CDR3 residues: CATAAGAVNEQFF. Written as DNA, the CDR3 is TGTGCCACCGCCGCGGGGGCCGTAAATGAGCAGTTCTTC.

The chain links TRBV6-5 to TRBJ1-1, with D unclear. The CDR3 sequence is 13 residues long. Trimming removed 8 bases at V and 6 bases at J, with 16 bases between. CDR1 is MNHEY and CDR2 is SVGAGI in the germline V gene. This chain's CDR3 is CASSPTYLPEAFF. CDR3 nucleotide sequence: TGTGCCAGCTCCCCGACATACCTCCCTGAAGCTTTCTTT.

The chain recombines TRBV6-6 with TRBJ1-2, with D tentatively TRBD1 (5 bases). Deletions cut 2 bases from V and 5 bases from J, with 12 bases between. CDR3 length equals 14 residues. Germline V gene data show CDR1 as MNHNY and CDR2 as SVGAGI (reference sequence). CDR3 sequence (DNA): TGTGCCAGCAGTTACGTGACAGAACGGTATGGCTACACCTTC. It translates to CASSYVTERYGYTF.

Worth noting for this clone: One junction end disagrees with the germline gene, perhaps due to a read error. The chain couples TRBV7-7 to TRBJ1-6, with no clear D. Looked up from germline, CDR1 is SSHAT and CDR2 is FNYEAQ (reference sequence). There are 19 residues in the CDR3. The CDR3 DNA reads TGTGCTAGCAGCATAATCGAGGACCTTATGGGCTCCTATAATTCACCCCTCCACTTT. Translation gives CASSIIEDLMGSYNSPLHF.

On this clone itself: Other DNA sequences in the same sample also yield this CDR3. Written as DNA, the CDR3 is TGTGCCAGCAGCTTACTCACTGAAGCTTTCTTT. Protein: CASSLLTEAFF. The chain couples TRBV7-2 to TRBJ1-1; no firm D call. CDR3 length: 11 amino acids. CDR1 is SGHTA and CDR2 is FQGNSA in the germline V gene. The germline V and J ends were trimmed by 2 bases and 4 bases, with 2 bases remaining between them.

This clone was seen just once. The V and J genes are TRBV12-3 or TRBV12-4 and TRBJ2-7; TRBD2 might be the D (6 bases). CDR3 size: 13 residues. The V and J ends lost 7 bases and 0 bases respectively, with 10 bases between them. The DNA for the CDR3 is TGTGCCAGCAAAGTCGGGAGCTCCTACGAGCAGTACTTC. The encoded protein is CASKVGSSYEQYF.

This clone was recorded only once. CDR3 sequence reads: CASSQVLKGWSSYEQYF. Here the CDR3 DNA reads TGCGCCAGCAGCCAAGTCTTAAAGGGTTGGAGCTCCTACGAGCAGTACTTC. The chain recombines TRBV4-3 with TRBJ2-7, with unresolved D. The CDR3 is 17 amino acids. Germline-derived CDR1 and CDR2 are LGHNA and YSLEER. V lost 1 base and J 0 bases, leaving 16 bases between the germline ends.

The rearrangement uses TRBV27 and TRBJ2-2, with D perhaps matching TRBD1 or TRBD2 (5 bases each). From germline, CDR1 is MNHEY and CDR2 SMNVEV (reference sequence). Trimming removed 8 bases at V and 4 bases at J, with 14 bases between. This CDR3 is 14 amino acids long. This chain's CDR3 is CASHRGTATGELFF. The CDR3 DNA is TGTGCCAGCCATAGAGGGACGGCCACCGGGGAGCTGTTTTTT.

This clone was detected only once. The V and J genes are TRBV6-4 and TRBJ1-1; no firm D call. The V gene lost 2 bases and the J gene lost 3 bases, with 7 bases spanning the gap. The CDR3 has 13 residues. In germline, CDR1 is MRHNA, CDR2 SNTAGT. CDR3: CASSDQLYTEAFF. In DNA form, the CDR3 reads TGTGCCAGCAGTGACCAACTGTACACTGAAGCTTTCTTT.

This rearrangement joins TRBV5-1 to TRBJ1-4, with 8 bases matching TRBD1. From germline, CDR1 is SGHRS and CDR2 YFSETQ. The ends lost 6 bases at V and 8 bases at J; junction bases unmatched: 3. The CDR3 runs to 12 residues. This CDR3 reads CASKAGGEKLFF. In DNA form, the CDR3 reads TGCGCCAGCAAGGCAGGGGGCGAAAAACTGTTTTTT. Looking up the rest from reference TRBV5-1 and TRBJ1-4 gives the full variable domain: KAGVTQTPRYLIKTRGQQVTLSCSPISGHRSVSWYQQTPGQGLQFLFEYFSETQRNKGNFPGRFSGRQFSNSRSEMNVSTLELGDSALYLCASKAGGEKLFFGSGTQLSVL.

The rearrangement uses TRBV5-4 and TRBJ2-7, with a tentative D call TRBD2 (6 bases). The CDR3 consists of 13 residues. The germline V gene encodes CDR1 SGHNT and CDR2 YYREEE (reference sequence). The V end was cut by 4 bases, the J end by 1 base, with 9 bases between. DNA of the CDR3: TGTGCCAGCAGCGAAGGGACTTCCTACGAGCAGTACTTC. Translating gives CASSEGTSYEQYF. The complete variable domain, with remaining parts taken from reference TRBV5-4 and TRBJ2-7, reads ETGVTQSPTHLIKTRGQQVTLRCSSQSGHNTVSWYQQALGQGPQFIFQYYREEENGRGNFPPRFSGLQFPNYSSELNVNALELDDSALYLCASSEGTSYEQYFGPGTRLTVT.

Of note for this clone: Other DNA variants within this sample encode the same CDR3. The rearrangement joins TRBV20-1 to TRBJ2-1; D might be TRBD2 (6 bases). Germline CDR1 reads DFQATT; CDR2 reads SNEGSKA (reference sequence). The CDR3 has 10 amino acids. The CDR3 sequence is CSPGLNEQFF. DNA for the CDR3: TGCAGCCCCGGACTAAATGAGCAGTTCTTC.

The chain combines TRBV28 with TRBJ1-2; D gene unclear. Trimming shortened V by 0 bases and J by 2 bases, and 7 bases separated the two germline ends. Germline assignment: CDR1 MDHEN and CDR2 SYDVKM. The CDR3 totals 14 residues. The CDR3 is CASSLWRENYGYTF. The CDR3 coding sequence is TGTGCCAGCAGTTTATGGAGGGAGAACTATGGCTACACCTTC.

A single count supports this clone. The J gene is TRBJ1-2, the V gene TRBV2; no reliable D call. CDR3 size: 15 residues. Germline V CDR1 and CDR2: SNHLY, FYNNEI. Trimming cost V 2 bases and J 2 bases, with 12 bases left between them. The CDR3 region is CASSEHGPVNYGYTF. The CDR3 nucleotides read TGTGCCAGCAGTGAACACGGTCCAGTCAACTATGGCTACACCTTC. The whole variable domain, remainder taken from reference TRBV2 and TRBJ1-2, is EPEVTQTPSHQVTQMGQEVILRCVPISNHLYFYWYRQILGQKVEFLVSFYNNEISEKSEIFDDQFSVERPDGSNFTLKIRSTKLEDSAMYFCASSEHGPVNYGYTFGSGTRLTVV.